Sequencing of this TCR beta chain was carried out in a study of PD-L1 blockade in urothelial cancer. Study-wide background: Patients arrived having already received 0 to 3 prior chemotherapy regimens. Blood underwent analysis 3 weeks (second dose) and 6 weeks after treatment began.

The time point here: pretreatment peripheral blood. Germline lookup yields CDR1 KGHSH and CDR2 LQKENI. The CDR3 runs to 17 residues. The V gene lost 2 bases and the J gene lost 4 bases, with 19 bases spanning the gap. Clones were sequenced by immunoSEQ multiplex PCR, and TCRdb holds only the in-frame ones, with some missing. The sample has 65,000 to 90,000 clones; roughly 84% are singletons. The specimen was PBMCs, collected around atezolizumab (anti-PD-L1) treatment. The sequence came from a woman in her seventies with urothelial cancer. The chain has TRBV18 and TRBJ2-3; weak D call: TRBD2 (5 bases). The CDR3 reads CASSPDGILGSPDTQYF. DNA for the CDR3: TGTGCCAGCTCACCAGACGGGATACTGGGATCTCCAGATACGCAGTATTTT. The full variable domain, in which reference TRBV18 and TRBJ2-3 provide the parts outside the CDR3, is NAGVMQNPRHLVRRRGQEARLRCSPMKGHSHVYWYRQLPEEGLKFMVYLQKENIIDESGMPKERFSAEFPKEGPSILRIQQVVRGDSAAYFCASSPDGILGSPDTQYFGPGTRLTVL.